This T cell receptor (beta chain) was recorded in a study of cytomegalovirus exposure and HLA in healthy donors. Study background: A prior analysis found about 120 million unique TCR beta sequences from around 190 million T cells.

V was shortened by 0 bases and J by 0 bases, with 17 bases between the two germline ends. The length of the CDR3 is 18 residues. CDR1 and CDR2 (germline): LGHNA, YNFKEQ. Of note for this clone: The antigen is not known.

The study's findings and limits: Whilst most TCR sequences proved rare, a subset of public TCRs occurred across many donors. Among TCR beta chains, those listed as cytomegalovirus-associated numbered about 150.

This PCR relied on a set of 60 Vbeta primers and 13 Jbeta primers. Only in-frame clones appear in the TCRdb table, and some are missing; sequencing was by immunoSEQ multiplex PCR. Counted here are 150,000 to 190,000 clones, 80% to 90% occurring once; the ten biggest clones make up 2% to 2.5%. The receptor was derived from a woman aged 18 to 35 in good health and CMV-seronegative. Sequencing was performed on PBMCs. The chain has TRBV4-2 and TRBJ1-1, with D maybe TRBD1 (5 bases). CDR3 amino acids: CASSQDYRLQGLNTEAFF. The CDR3 coding sequence is TGTGCCAGCAGCCAAGACTACAGGCTGCAGGGATTGAACACTGAAGCTTTCTTT.